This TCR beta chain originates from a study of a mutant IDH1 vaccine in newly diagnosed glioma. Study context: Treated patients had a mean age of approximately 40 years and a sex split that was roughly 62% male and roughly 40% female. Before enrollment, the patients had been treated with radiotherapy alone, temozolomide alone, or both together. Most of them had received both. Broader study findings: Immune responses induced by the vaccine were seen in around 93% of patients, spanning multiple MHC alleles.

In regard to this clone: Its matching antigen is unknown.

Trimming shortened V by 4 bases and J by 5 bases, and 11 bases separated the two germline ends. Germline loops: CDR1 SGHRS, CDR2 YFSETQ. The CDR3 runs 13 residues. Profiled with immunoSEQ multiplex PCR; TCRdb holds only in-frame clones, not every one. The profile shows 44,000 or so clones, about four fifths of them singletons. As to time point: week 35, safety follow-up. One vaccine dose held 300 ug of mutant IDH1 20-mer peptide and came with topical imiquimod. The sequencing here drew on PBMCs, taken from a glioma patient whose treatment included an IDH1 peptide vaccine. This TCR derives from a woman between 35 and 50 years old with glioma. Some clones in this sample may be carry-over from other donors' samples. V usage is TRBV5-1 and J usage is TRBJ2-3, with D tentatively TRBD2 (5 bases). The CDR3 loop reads CASSLDAGDTQYF. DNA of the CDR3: TGCGCCAGCAGCCTGGACGCGGGAGATACGCAGTATTTT.